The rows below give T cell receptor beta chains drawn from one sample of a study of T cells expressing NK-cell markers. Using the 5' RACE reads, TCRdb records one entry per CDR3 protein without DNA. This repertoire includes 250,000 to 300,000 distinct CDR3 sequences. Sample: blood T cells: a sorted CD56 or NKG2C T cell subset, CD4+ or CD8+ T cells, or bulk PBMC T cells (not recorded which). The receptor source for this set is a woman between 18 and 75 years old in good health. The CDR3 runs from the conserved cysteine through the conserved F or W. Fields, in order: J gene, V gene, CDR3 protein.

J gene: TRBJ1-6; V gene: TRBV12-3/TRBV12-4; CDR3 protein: CASSNTGNSPLHF
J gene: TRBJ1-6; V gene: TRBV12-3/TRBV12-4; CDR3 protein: CASSPSRGPYSPLHF
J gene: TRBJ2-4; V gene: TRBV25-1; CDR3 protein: CASSESRQSTGGKNIQYF
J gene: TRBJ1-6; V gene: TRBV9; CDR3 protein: CASSVDTGARGNSPLHF
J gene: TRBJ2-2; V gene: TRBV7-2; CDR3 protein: CASSSTPREWDTGELFF
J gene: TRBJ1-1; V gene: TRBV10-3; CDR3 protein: CAISESNGGNTEAFF
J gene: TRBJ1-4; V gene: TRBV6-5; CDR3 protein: CASSYTGANEKLFF
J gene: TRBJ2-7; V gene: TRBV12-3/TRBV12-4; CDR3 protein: CASSPRTSGRNYEQYF
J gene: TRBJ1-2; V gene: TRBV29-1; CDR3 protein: CSVEGQYVGGYTF
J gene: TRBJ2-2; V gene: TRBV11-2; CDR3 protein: CASSFEGPDTGELFF
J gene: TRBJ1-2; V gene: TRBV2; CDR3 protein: CASREQGRDGYTF
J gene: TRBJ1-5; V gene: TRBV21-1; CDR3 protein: CASRGAYNQPQHF
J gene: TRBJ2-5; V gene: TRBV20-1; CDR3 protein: CSASLPQNQETQYF
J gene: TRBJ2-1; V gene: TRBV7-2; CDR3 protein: CASALAYNEQFF
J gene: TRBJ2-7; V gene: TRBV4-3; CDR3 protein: CASSQLTSGMAYEQYF
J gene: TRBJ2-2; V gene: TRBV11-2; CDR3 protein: CASSLPVRTGELFF
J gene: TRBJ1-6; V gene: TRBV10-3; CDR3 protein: CAIRVSENSPLHF
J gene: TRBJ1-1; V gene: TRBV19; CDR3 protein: CASSITLTSMNTEAFF
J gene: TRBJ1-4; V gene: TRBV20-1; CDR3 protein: CSATDRGTNEKLFF
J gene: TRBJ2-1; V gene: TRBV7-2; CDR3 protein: CASSAGLAGAGEQFF
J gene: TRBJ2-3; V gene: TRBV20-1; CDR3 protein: CSARKAPDTQYF
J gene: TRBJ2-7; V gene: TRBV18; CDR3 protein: CASSPLADAGEQYF
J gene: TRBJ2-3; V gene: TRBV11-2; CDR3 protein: CASSWLGDTQYF
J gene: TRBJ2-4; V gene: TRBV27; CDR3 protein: CASSPQGGLAKNIQYF
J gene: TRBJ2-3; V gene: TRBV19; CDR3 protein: CASSSGTSGSHTQYF
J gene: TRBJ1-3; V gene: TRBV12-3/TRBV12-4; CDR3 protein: CASSYDRGGGNTIYF
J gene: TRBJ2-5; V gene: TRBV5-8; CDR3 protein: CASSFYGQETQYF
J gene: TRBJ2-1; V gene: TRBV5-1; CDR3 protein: CASSWTPGLADNEQFF
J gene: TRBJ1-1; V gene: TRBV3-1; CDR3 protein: CASSPQWDTEAFF
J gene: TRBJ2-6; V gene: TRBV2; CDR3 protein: CASSDPASGAHSGANVLTF
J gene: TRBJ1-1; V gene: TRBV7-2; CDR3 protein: CASSTQDGNRAFF
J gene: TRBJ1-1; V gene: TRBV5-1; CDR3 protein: CASSLSAAMNTEAFF
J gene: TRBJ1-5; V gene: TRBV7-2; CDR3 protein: CASTGWGNQPQHF
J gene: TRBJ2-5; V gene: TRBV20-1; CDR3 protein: CSATQGARYETQYF
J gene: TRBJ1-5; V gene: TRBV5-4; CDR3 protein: CASSLLGSPQHF
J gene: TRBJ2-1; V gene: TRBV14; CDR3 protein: CASSLRMTGSYNEQFF